The source of this TCR beta chain is a study of identical twins. Findings and limits, study-wide: Cross-sectional statistical analysis was relied on for the conclusions, without the same donors being followed. Potential partial confounding of zero-insertion analyses by invariant MAIT and iNKT cells was noted.

TCRdb re-called the 5' RACE reads with MiXCR, one entry per CDR3 protein. This table has roughly 750,000 distinct CDR3 sequences, around 20% appearing once. Concerning this clonotype: Its antigen is unknown.

The germline gives CDR1 SGDLS, CDR2 YYNGEE. This CDR3 has 14 residues. Trimming removed 3 bases at V and 2 bases at J, with 10 bases between. The same sample was also used in a study of T cells expressing NK-cell markers. As reported in that work: From sorted CD3+CD56+NKG2C+, CD3+CD56+NKG2C- and CD3+CD56-NKG2C+ T cells came the TCR beta repertoires. Several experiments employed an anti-gamma-delta TCR antibody to confine sorting to alpha-beta TCR T cells.

The sample comprised PBMCs. The chain links TRBV9 to TRBJ2-3; D call uncertain. This TCR came from a woman aged 18-35 years in good health. The CDR3 here is CASSGPTLTDTQYF. CDR3 DNA sequence: TGTGCCAGCAGCGGACCAACTCTCACAGATACGCAGTATTTT.